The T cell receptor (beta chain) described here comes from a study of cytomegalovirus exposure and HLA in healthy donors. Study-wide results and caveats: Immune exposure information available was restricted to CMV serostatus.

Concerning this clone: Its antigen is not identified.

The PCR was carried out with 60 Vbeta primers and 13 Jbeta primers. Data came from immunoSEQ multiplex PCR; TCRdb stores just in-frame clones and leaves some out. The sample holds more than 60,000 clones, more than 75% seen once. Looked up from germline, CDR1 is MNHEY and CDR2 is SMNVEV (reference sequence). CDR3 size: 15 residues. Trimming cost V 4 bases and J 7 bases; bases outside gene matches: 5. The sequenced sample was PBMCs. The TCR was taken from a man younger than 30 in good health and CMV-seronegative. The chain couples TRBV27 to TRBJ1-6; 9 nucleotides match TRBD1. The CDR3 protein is CASSWRQGENSPLHF. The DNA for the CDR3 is TGTGCCAGCAGTTGGCGACAGGGGGAAAATTCACCCCTCCACTTT.